The sequence of this T cell receptor (beta chain) was determined in a study of T cell responses to AZD1222 COVID-19 vaccine. Overall study results and limits: Only after the peak T cell response were repertoires sampled. Spike regions recognized by vaccine-associated CD4 TCRs spanned the protein, led by 160-218 and 743-854.

The CDR3 contains 17 residues. The V end lost 2 bases, the J end lost 3 bases, and 20 bases lay between the germline ends. Germline lookup yields CDR1 MDHEN and CDR2 SYDVKM. TCRdb keeps only in-frame clones here, not all; method: immunoSEQ multiplex PCR. The sample contains around 140,000 clones, roughly nine tenths of which appear only once. A word on this clone: Its antigen is currently unknown.

The J gene is TRBJ2-7, the V gene TRBV28, with D maybe TRBD2 (6 bases). This clonotype was obtained from an adult in good health. The input for sequencing was peripheral blood, taken on day 0 of AZD1222 vaccination. The CDR3 sequence is CASSLSGGAQLGYEQYF. The CDR3 DNA sequence: TGTGCCAGCAGTTTAAGTGGAGGGGCCCAACTGGGCTACGAGCAGTACTTC. Filled out from reference TRBV28 and TRBJ2-7, the complete variable domain reads DVKVTQSSRYLVKRTGEKVFLECVQDMDHENMFWYRQDPGLGLRLIYFSYDVKMKEKGDIPEGYSVSREKKERFSLILESASTNQTSMYLCASSLSGGAQLGYEQYFGPGTRLTVT.